The T cell receptor (beta chain) described here comes from a study of blood T cell repertoires in COVID-19. Study information: Acute and convalescent COVID-19 specimens originated in the United States, Italy and Spain. T cells, B-cell-depleted T cells, or PBMCs supplied cDNA or gDNA.

Germline V CDR1 and CDR2: LGHDT, YNNKEL (reference sequence). The CDR3 runs 16 residues. The V and J ends lost 4 bases and 6 bases, in that order; junction bases with no gene match: 8. Original methodology: For nucleated cells, counts were estimated from reference gene primer amplification. Sequencing was performed with immunoSEQ multiplex PCR; in TCRdb, only in-frame clones are kept and a portion is missing. That table is the source of V, J and clone size, and D and trimming were worked out from the DNA. The sample lists about 60,000 clones, approximately 80% occurring once. This clone showed up just once.

The sequence was obtained from a woman aged 70-85 years with acute or convalescent COVID-19. The sequencing sample was made of peripheral blood. The rearrangement joins TRBV3-1 (or the pseudogene TRBV3-2) to TRBJ2-2, with TRBD1 matching over 10 bases. Here the CDR3 DNA reads TGTGCCAGCAGCCCACCGGGACAGGGGAGCGCCGGGGAGCTGTTTTTT. Translation gives CASSPPGQGSAGELFF.